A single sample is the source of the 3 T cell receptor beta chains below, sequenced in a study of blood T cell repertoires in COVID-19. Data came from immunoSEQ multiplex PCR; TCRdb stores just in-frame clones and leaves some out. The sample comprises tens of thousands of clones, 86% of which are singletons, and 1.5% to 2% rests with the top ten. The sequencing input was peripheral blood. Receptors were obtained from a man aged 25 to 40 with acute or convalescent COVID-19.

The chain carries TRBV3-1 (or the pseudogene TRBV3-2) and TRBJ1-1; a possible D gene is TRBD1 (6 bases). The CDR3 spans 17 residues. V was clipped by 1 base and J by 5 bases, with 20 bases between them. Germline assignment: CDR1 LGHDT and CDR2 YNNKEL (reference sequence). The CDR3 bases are TGTGCCAGCAGCCAAGGGATGCTGACAGGAGAAACAACTGAAGCTTTCTTT. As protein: CASSQGMLTGETTEAFF.

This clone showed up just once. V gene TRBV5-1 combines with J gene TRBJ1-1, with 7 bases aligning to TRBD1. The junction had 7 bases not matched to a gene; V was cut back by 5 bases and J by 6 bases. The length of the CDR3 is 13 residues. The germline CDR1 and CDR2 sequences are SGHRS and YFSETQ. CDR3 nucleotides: TGCGCCAGCAGGATAGGGGGCGGTCCTGAAGCTTTCTTT. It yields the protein CASRIGGGPEAFF.

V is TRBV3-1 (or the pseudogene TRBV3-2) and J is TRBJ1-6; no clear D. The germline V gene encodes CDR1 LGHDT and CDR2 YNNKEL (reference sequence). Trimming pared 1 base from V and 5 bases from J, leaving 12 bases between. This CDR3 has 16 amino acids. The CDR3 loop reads CASSQVGGVNNSPLHF. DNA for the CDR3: TGTGCCAGCAGCCAAGTAGGCGGCGTGAATAATTCACCCCTCCACTTT.